These 2 T cell receptor beta chains originate from one sample sequenced in a study of blood T cell repertoires in COVID-19. Clones were read by immunoSEQ multiplex PCR, and TCRdb kept only the in-frame ones, dropping some. The repertoire holds roughly 140,000 clones, with about 87% as singletons. Input material: peripheral blood. The receptors stem from a human donor in a cohort sampled during active COVID-19.

This clone was found once. CDR3 protein: CASSQGRGGLVVQFF. CDR3 sequence (DNA): TGCGCCAGCAGCCAAGGAAGGGGGGGCTTGGTGGTGCAGTTCTTC. This chain connects TRBV4-3 to TRBJ2-1, with a weak D call TRBD2 (7 bases). Trimming removed 1 base from V and 12 bases from J, with 19 bases in between. Germline V gene data show CDR1 as LGHNA and CDR2 as YSLEER. The CDR3 is 15 amino acids.

This clone was recorded once. This chain's CDR3 is CASSLLRVPTGELFF. Written as DNA, the CDR3 is TGTGCCAGCAGTTTACTCAGGGTCCCCACCGGGGAGCTGTTTTTT. The chain links TRBV6-5 to TRBJ2-2, with D possibly matching TRBD1 (5 bases). Germline V gives CDR1 MNHEY, CDR2 SVGAGI. The CDR3 consists of 15 residues. Trimming shortened V by 4 bases and J by 4 bases, and 13 bases separated the two germline ends.